Presented here are 12 T cell receptor beta chains from one specimen sequenced in a study of blood T cell repertoires in COVID-19. Clones were read by immunoSEQ multiplex PCR, and TCRdb kept only the in-frame ones, dropping some. The data contain just over 300,000 clones, around 92% of them singletons. The material sequenced was peripheral blood. All receptors derive from a woman in her thirties with COVID-19, enrolled during active disease.

V usage is TRBV7-9 and J usage is TRBJ2-4; D is possibly TRBD2 (6 bases). Germline CDR1 and CDR2: SEHNR and FQNEAQ (reference sequence). There are 16 residues in the CDR3. V lost 5 bases, J lost 0 bases, and 14 bases lay in between. The CDR3: CASSTRETLAKNIQYF. CDR3 coding DNA: TGTGCCAGCAGCACACGGGAGACCTTAGCCAAAAACATTCAGTACTTC.

This chain uses TRBV4-3 with TRBJ2-5; D gene ambiguous. The germline V and J ends were trimmed by 0 bases and 4 bases, with 6 bases remaining between them. Per the germline V gene, CDR1 is LGHNA and CDR2 is YSLEER. This CDR3 has 13 residues. The CDR3 DNA sequence: TGCGCCAGCAGCCAAGATCCAGGAGAGACCCAGTACTTC. This codes for CASSQDPGETQYF.

The sample holds one count of this clone. The chain has TRBV4-1 and TRBJ2-4; possibly TRBD2 for D (7 bases). The CDR3 has 17 residues. The germline V gene encodes CDR1 MGHRA and CDR2 YSYEKL. The germline V and J ends were trimmed by 3 bases and 5 bases, with 20 bases remaining between them. The CDR3 DNA reads TGCGCCAGCAGCCATACCCTTGGGGCGGGGGCTCAAAACATTCAGTACTTC. Translated, it gives CASSHTLGAGAQNIQYF.

This sequence joins TRBV4-2 and TRBJ1-2; 7 bases are shared with TRBD1. Germline lookup yields CDR1 LGHNA and CDR2 YNFKEQ. V lost 0 bases to trimming and J lost 4 bases; unmatched junction nucleotides: 8. The CDR3 sequence is 16 residues long. The CDR3 DNA reads as TGTGCCAGCAGCCAAGAGACAGGGACGGCGCTCTATGGCTACACCTTC. The encoded protein is CASSQETGTALYGYTF.

This clone was counted once. The genes are TRBV10-3 and TRBJ1-2; 9 bases are shared with TRBD1. J was trimmed by 7 bases and V by 0 bases; bases with no gene match: 12. The CDR3 has 17 amino acids. CDR1 and CDR2 from the germline V gene are ENHRY and SYGVKD. This CDR3 reads CAISESSLGQGSAGYTF. The CDR3 region has the DNA TGTGCCATCAGTGAGTCTTCTTTGGGACAGGGTTCTGCTGGCTACACCTTC.

This sequence joins TRBV9 and TRBJ1-4, with 7 bases aligning to TRBD1. The germline gives CDR1 SGDLS, CDR2 YYNGEE. This CDR3 has 14 amino acids. The trim removed 1 base at V and 8 bases at J, leaving 5 bases unmatched. The CDR3: CASSVSGGGEKLFF. The CDR3, as DNA: TGTGCCAGCAGCGTATCAGGGGGAGGCGAAAAACTGTTTTTT.

This rearrangement joins TRBV3-1 (or the pseudogene TRBV3-2) to TRBJ2-1, with D possibly matching TRBD1 (5 bases). With 6 bases removed from V and 6 bases from J, the gap between germline ends came to 18 bases. In germline, CDR1 is LGHDT, CDR2 YNNKEL (reference sequence). This CDR3 is built from 15 residues. CDR3 in amino acids: CASSQGNRWGNEQFF. CDR3 coding DNA: TGTGCCAGCAGTCAGGGCAACCGGTGGGGCAATGAGCAGTTCTTC.

V usage is TRBV12-3 or TRBV12-4 and J usage is TRBJ1-1; D ambiguous. The V and J ends lost 4 bases and 4 bases respectively, with 10 bases between them. The CDR3 totals 13 residues. The CDR3 region is CASSSPLITEAFF. CDR3 nucleotide sequence: TGTGCCAGCAGTTCCCCCTTAATCACTGAAGCTTTCTTT.

The rearrangement uses TRBV11-3 and TRBJ2-5; 12 bases map to TRBD2. The V gene end was trimmed by 7 bases and the J gene end by 5 bases; junction bases not matched to a gene: 11. The CDR3 runs to 16 residues. Germline V CDR1 and CDR2: SGHNT, YENEEA. The CDR3 nucleotides are TGTGCCAGCACCCCCCGTCTAGCGGGGGGGGCGGAGACCCAGTACTTC. Amino acids: CASTPRLAGGAETQYF. The full variable domain, with the rest looked up from reference TRBV11-3 and TRBJ2-5, is EAGVVQSPRYKIIEKKQPVAFWCNPISGHNTLYWYLQNLGQGPELLIRYENEEAVDDSQLPKDRFSAERLKGVDSTLKIQPAELGDSAVYLCASTPRLAGGAETQYFGPGTRLLVL.

The genes are TRBV7-2 and TRBJ2-5; D not certain. The CDR3 length is 12 residues. The germline V gene has CDR1 SGHTA and CDR2 FQGNSA. V was clipped by 5 bases and J by 5 bases, with 9 bases between them. DNA of the CDR3: TGTGCCAGCAGCCTGGTCAGGGAGACCCAGTACTTC. The encoded protein is CASSLVRETQYF.

V usage is TRBV14 and J usage is TRBJ2-3; a weak D match, TRBD2 (5 bases). Germline V CDR1 and CDR2: SGHDN, FVKESK. CDR3 size: 17 residues. The V end lost 1 base, the J end lost 1 base, and 15 bases lay between the germline ends. CDR3 in amino acids: CASSQGMVGVGTDTQYF. Here the CDR3 DNA reads TGTGCCAGCAGCCAAGGGATGGTCGGGGTGGGCACAGATACGCAGTATTTT. The full variable domain, rest sourced from reference TRBV14 and TRBJ2-3, is EAGVTQFPSHSVIEKGQTVTLRCDPISGHDNLYWYRRVMGKEIKFLLHFVKESKQDESGMPNNRFLAERTGGTYSTLKVQPAELEDSGVYFCASSQGMVGVGTDTQYFGPGTRLTVL.

This chain connects TRBV4-3 to TRBJ1-4; 7 positions match TRBD1. CDR1 is LGHNA and CDR2 is YSLEER in the germline V gene. The CDR3 is 18 residues long. Trimming removed 0 bases from V and 3 bases from J; junction bases left unmatched: 10. The CDR3 DNA follows: TGCGCCAGCAGCCAAGACGATACTTGGACAGGATCTAATGAAAAACTGTTTTTT. Translated, it gives CASSQDDTWTGSNEKLFF.